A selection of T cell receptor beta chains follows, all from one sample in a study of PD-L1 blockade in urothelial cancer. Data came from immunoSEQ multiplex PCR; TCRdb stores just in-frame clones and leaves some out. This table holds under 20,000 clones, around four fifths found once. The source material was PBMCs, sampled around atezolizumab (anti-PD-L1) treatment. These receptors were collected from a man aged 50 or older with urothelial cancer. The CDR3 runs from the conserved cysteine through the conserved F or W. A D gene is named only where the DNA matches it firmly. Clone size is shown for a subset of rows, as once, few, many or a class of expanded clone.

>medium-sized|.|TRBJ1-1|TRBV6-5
TGTGCCAGCAGTTTCCGTTCTTGGTCGGCTGAAGCTTTCTTT
CASSFRSWSAEAFF
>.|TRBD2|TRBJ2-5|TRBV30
TGTGCCTGGACCTATAGCGGGAGAGGGACCCAGTACTTC
CAWTYSGRGTQYF
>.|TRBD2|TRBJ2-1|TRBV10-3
TGTGCCATCAGTGAAGTAGCGGGAGTCGTAGAGCAGTTCTTC
CAISEVAGVVEQFF
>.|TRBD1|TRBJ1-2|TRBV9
TGTGCCAGCAGCGCCAGGGACAGTCTCTATGGCTACACCTTC
CASSARDSLYGYTF
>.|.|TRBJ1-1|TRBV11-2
TGTGCCAGCAGCTTAGTTGAGGGCACGGCTTTCTTT
CASSLVEGTAFF
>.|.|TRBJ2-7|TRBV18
TGTGCCAGCTCACCACCGGGAGGCTACGAGCAGTACTTC
CASSPPGGYEQYF
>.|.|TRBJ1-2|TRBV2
TGTGCCAGCTTAGCGGGAGGCTATGGCTACACCTTC
CASLAGGYGYTF
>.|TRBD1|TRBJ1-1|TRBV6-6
TGTGCCAGCAGTTTCGGACAGGGCCCTGAAGCTTTCTTT
CASSFGQGPEAFF
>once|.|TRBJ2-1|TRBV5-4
TGTGCCAGCAGTCCCCGATTACAGGGAAATGAGCAGTTCTTC
CASSPRLQGNEQFF
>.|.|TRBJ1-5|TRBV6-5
TGTGCCAGCAGTTACAACTACAATCAGCCCCAGCATTTT
CASSYNYNQPQHF
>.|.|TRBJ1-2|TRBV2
TGTGCCAGCATTCCTCTGGACACTACCTTGGGCTATGGCTACACCTTC
CASIPLDTTLGYGYTF
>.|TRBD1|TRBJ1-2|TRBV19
TGTGCCAGTGGTTACCCCCCGGGACAGGGGATCTATGGCTACACCTTC
CASGYPPGQGIYGYTF
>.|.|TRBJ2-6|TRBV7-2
TGTGCCAGCAGCTTGGGGCAGGGCACAGGGGCCAACGTCCTGACTTTC
CASSLGQGTGANVLTF
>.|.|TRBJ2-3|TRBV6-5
TGTGCCAGCAGTTACTCTCTAGGGGCGGATACGCAGTATTTT
CASSYSLGADTQYF
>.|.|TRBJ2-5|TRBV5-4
TGTGCCAGCAGCTTAGAGGCAGGGGCTTATGAGACCCAGTACTTC
CASSLEAGAYETQYF
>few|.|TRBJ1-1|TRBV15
TGTGCCACCAAGGAACAGTCGAACACTGAAGCTTTCTTT
CATKEQSNTEAFF
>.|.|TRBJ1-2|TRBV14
TGCGCCAGCAGCCAAGATCTAACTAACTATGGCTACACCTTC
CASSQDLTNYGYTF
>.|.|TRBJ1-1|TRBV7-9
TGTGCCAGCAGCTTAAGAATGGCAGGGAACACTGAAGCTTTCTTT
CASSLRMAGNTEAFF